This T cell receptor (beta chain) was captured by sequencing in a study of technical replicates of blood from a few donors. Generated by immunoSEQ multiplex PCR, the TCRdb table keeps only in-frame clones and is missing some. The data show tens of thousands of clones, 95% to 98% seen once. Trimming pared 6 bases from V and 9 bases from J, leaving 15 bases between. The length of the CDR3 is 13 residues. The germline CDR1 and CDR2 sequences are MNHEY and SVGAGI. The TCR was taken from a human donor in good health. Sequenced material: T cells isolated from PBMCs. The chain has TRBV6-5 and TRBJ2-1; D perhaps matches TRBD2 (5 bases). CDR3 DNA: TGTGCCAGCAGGCCACCAGCTAGCTTTGAGCAGTTCTTC. This translates into CASRPPASFEQFF.